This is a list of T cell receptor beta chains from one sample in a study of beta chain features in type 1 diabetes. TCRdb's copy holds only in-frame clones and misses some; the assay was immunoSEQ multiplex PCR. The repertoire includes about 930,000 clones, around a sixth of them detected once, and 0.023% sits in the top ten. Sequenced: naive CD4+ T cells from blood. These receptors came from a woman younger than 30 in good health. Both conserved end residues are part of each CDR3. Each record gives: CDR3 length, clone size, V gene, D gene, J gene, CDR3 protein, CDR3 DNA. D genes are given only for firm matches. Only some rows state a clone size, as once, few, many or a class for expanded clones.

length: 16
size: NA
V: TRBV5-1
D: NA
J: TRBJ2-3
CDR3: CASSLGPGRSTDTQYF
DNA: TGCGCCAGCAGCTTGGGCCCAGGTAGGAGCACAGATACGCAGTATTTT

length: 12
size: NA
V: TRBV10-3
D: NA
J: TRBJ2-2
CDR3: CAIQKEAGELFF
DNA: TGTGCCATCCAGAAAGAGGCCGGGGAGCTGTTTTTT

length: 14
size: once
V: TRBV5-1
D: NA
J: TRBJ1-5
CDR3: CASSLGGHDQPQHF
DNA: TGCGCCAGCAGCCTGGGGGGCCACGATCAGCCCCAGCATTTT

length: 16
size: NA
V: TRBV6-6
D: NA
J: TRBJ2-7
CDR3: CASSSGYFANSYEQYF
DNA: TGTGCCAGCAGTTCGGGGTATTTTGCAAACTCCTACGAGCAGTACTTC

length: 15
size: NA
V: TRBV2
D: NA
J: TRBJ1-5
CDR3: CASRRDNLINQPQHF
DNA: TGTGCCAGCAGAAGGGACAACCTTATCAATCAGCCCCAGCATTTT

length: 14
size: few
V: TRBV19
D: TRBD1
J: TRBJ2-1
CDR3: CASSMDRGNNEQFF
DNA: TGTGCCAGTAGTATGGACAGGGGAAACAATGAGCAGTTCTTC

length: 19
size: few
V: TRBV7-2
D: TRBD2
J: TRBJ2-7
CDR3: CASSLVTSGSPLSSYEQYF
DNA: TGTGCCAGCAGCTTAGTGACTAGCGGGAGTCCACTCAGCTCCTACGAGCAGTACTTC

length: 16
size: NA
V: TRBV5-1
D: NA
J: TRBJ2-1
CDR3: CASSLVAGLSYNEQFF
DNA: TGCGCCAGCAGCTTGGTGGCGGGCCTCTCCTACAATGAGCAGTTCTTC

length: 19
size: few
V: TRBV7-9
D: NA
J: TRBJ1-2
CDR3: CASSKVPPRRTNNNYGYTF
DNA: TGTGCCAGCAGCAAGGTTCCCCCGCGTCGGACAAACAATAACTATGGCTACACCTTC

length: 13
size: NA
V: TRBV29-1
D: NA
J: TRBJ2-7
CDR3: CSVENPSSYEQYF
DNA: TGCAGCGTTGAAAATCCGAGCTCCTACGAGCAGTACTTC

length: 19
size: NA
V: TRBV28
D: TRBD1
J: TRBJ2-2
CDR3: CASSLGTGRRLTQAGELFF
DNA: TGTGCCAGCAGTTTGGGGACAGGGAGGCGGTTAACCCAAGCCGGGGAGCTGTTTTTT